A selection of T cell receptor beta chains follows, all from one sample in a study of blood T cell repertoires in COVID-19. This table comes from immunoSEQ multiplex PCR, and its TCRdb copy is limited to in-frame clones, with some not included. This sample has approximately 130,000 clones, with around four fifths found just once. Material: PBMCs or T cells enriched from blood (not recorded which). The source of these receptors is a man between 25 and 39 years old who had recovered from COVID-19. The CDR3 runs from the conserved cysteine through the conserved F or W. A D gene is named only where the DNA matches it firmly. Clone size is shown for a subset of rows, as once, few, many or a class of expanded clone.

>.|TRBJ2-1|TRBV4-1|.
TGCGCCAGCAGCGGCAGGGGCTCCTACAATGAGCAGTTCTTC
CASSGRGSYNEQFF
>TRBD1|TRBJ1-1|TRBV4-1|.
TGCGCCAGCAGCAACCAGGGGGCCCACACTGAAGCTTTCTTT
CASSNQGAHTEAFF
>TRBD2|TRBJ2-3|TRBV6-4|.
TGTGCCAGCAGCTCCACTAGCGCAGATACGCAGTATTTT
CASSSTSADTQYF
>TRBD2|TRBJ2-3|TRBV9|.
TGTGCCAGCAGCGAGGGGACTAGCGGGAGAGGCACAGATACGCAGTATTTT
CASSEGTSGRGTDTQYF
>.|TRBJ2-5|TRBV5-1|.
TGCGCCAGCAGCTTGGGAGGGGGGGGACAAGAGACCCAGTACTTC
CASSLGGGGQETQYF
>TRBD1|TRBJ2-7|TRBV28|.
TGTGCCAGCAGCCTACACAGGGGCGCTACGGGGGAGCAGTACTTC
CASSLHRGATGEQYF
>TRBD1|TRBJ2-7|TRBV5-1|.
TGCGCCAGCAGACCGGGACAGGGCCTCTACGAGCAGTACTTC
CASRPGQGLYEQYF
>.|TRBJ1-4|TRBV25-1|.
TGTGCCAGCAGTGACAGGGCAGTGGCTAATGAAAAACTGTTTTTT
CASSDRAVANEKLFF
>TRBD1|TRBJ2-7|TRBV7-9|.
TGTGCCAGCAGCCACCCGGGACAGGGGGCCTACGAGCAGTACTTC
CASSHPGQGAYEQYF
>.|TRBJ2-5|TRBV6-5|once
TGTGCCAGCAGCCCAGACCTCACCAGGTCCCAGTACTTC
CASSPDLTRSQYF
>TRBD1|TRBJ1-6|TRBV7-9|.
TGTGCCAGCAGCCTTACAGGGGGCAGGGGTAATTCACCCCTCCACTTT
CASSLTGGRGNSPLHF
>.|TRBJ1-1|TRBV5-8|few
TGTGCCAGCAGCCAGAGACAATACACTGAAGCTTTCTTT
CASSQRQYTEAFF
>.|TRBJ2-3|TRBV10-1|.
TGCGCCAGCAGTGATGTCCTAGCAGATACGCAGTATTTT
CASSDVLADTQYF
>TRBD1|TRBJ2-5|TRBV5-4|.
TGTGCCAGCAGCTTGAGGACAGGGGCGGAGACCCAGTACTTC
CASSLRTGAETQYF
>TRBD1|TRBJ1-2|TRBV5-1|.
TGCGCCAGCAGCTCTACAGGGGACTATGGCTACACCTTC
CASSSTGDYGYTF
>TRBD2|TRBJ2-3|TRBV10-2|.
TGCGCCAGCAGCCTCCTAGCGGGAGGGGGCACAGATACGCAGTATTTT
CASSLLAGGGTDTQYF
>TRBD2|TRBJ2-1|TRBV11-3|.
TGTGCCAGCAGCCCCCACTCTAGCGGCGGTGAGCAGTTCTTC
CASSPHSSGGEQFF
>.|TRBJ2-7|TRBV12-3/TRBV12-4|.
TGTGCCAGCAGCAGGGGCGCAATCGAGCAGTACTTC
CASSRGAIEQYF
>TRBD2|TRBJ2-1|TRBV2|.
TGTGCCAGCGCTAGCGGGAGGGCTGATGAGCAGTTCTTC
CASASGRADEQFF
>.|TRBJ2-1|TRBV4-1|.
TGCGCCAGCAGCCAAGATCGGATCTACTTCAGGGCTAGGGGCGCCTATGGTGAGCAGTTCTTC
CASSQDRIYFRARGAYGEQFF
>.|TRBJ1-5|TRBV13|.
TGTGCCAGCAGCTCCGAGGGTCAGCCCCAGCATTTT
CASSSEGQPQHF
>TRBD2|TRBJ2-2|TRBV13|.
TGTGCCAGCAGCTTACCGGGAGGGCCGGGCGGGGAGCTGTTTTTT
CASSLPGGPGGELFF